The T cell receptor beta chain described here comes from a study of cytomegalovirus exposure and HLA in healthy donors. About the research overall: Out of 398 genotyped donors, 81% belonged to the Caucasian-associated ancestry cluster.

This CDR3 has 15 residues. Germline V gene data show CDR1 as MNHEY and CDR2 as SMNVEV (reference sequence). Deletions cut 6 bases from V and 4 bases from J, with 18 bases between. This clone has more than one count but fewer than ten. It was with 60 Vbeta and 13 Jbeta primers that the PCR ran. TCRdb's table, derived via immunoSEQ multiplex PCR, lists solely in-frame clones and lacks some. This sample has nearly 200,000 clones; over 75% occur once, and the top ten carry roughly 0.098%. The source of this sequence is a boy aged 2 to 10 in good health and CMV-seronegative. The chain links TRBV27 to TRBJ1-2; D perhaps matches TRBD1 (5 bases). Sample: PBMCs. The chain's CDR3 is CASRSVRGSGYGYTF. CDR3 DNA: TGTGCCAGCAGGTCCGTCCGGGGGTCAGGCTATGGCTACACCTTC.